This T cell receptor beta chain came from a study of blood T cell repertoires in COVID-19. The overall study: COVID-19 samples, acute and convalescent, were from the United States, Italy and Spain.

The CDR3 sequence is 17 residues long. J was trimmed by 0 bases and V by 5 bases; bases with no gene match: 12. Germline assignment: CDR1 SGHTA and CDR2 FQGNSA. In the case of this clone: Other DNA sequences within the sample encode an identical CDR3.

Repertoires were generated with immunoSEQ multiplex PCR, while TCRdb's copy carries only in-frame clones and drops some. The table lists over 95,000 clones, more than 80% of them singletons. The chain is built from TRBV7-2 and TRBJ1-2; 7 bases match TRBD1. This receptor was obtained from a human donor in a cohort sampled during active COVID-19. Sequencing was done on a sample of peripheral blood. Written as DNA, the CDR3 is TGTGCCAGCAGCGCTCAATCCGGGACAGCAGCTAACTATGGCTACACCTTC. This encodes CASSAQSGTAANYGYTF.